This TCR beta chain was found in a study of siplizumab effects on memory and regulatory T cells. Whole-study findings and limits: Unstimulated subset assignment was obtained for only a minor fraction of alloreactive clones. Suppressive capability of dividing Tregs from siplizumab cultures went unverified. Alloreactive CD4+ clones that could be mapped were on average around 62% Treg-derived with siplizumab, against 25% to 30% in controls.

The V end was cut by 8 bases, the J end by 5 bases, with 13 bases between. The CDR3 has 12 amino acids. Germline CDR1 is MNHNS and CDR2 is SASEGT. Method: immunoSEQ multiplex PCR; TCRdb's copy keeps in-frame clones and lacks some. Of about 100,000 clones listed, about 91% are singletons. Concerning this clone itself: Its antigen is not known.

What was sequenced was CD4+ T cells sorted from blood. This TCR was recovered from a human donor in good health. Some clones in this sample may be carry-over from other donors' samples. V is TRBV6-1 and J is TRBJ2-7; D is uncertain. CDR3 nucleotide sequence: TGTGCCAGCTTCAGAGGTACTCACGAGCAGTACTTC. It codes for CASFRGTHEQYF.